One T cell receptor beta chain is described in this entry. What it binds is not known. The sample comes from a study of T cells after yellow fever vaccination. Study details: Researchers used SMART-Seq v4 Ultra Low Input to prepare fractions that had low cell numbers.

V shed 5 bases and J 5 bases; nucleotides not matched to a gene: 11. CDR3 length equals 16 residues. CDR1 and CDR2 from the germline V gene are SEHNR and FQNEAQ (reference sequence). Study-wide results and caveats: Repertoires obtained by FACS sorting could include abundant clonotypes that entered as contaminants from the bulk population. Some clonotypes, a small share, were shared between CD4 and CD8 compartments.

Conversion of TCR transcripts into cDNA relied on 5'RACE template switching, which added a universal primer site and UMIs. TCRdb re-called the 5' RACE reads through MiXCR, storing one row per CDR3 protein. Of around 400,000 distinct CDR3 sequences in the sample, approximately 10% were seen once. The chain uses TRBV7-9 and TRBJ2-1; TRBD2 agrees at 8 bases. The TCR originated in a man between 18 and 29 years old who received the YFV17D yellow fever vaccine. Sequencing was performed on PBMCs, taken on the day of the first yellow fever vaccination. In nucleotides, the CDR3 is TGTGCCAGCAGCCCACTGAGCGGGGGTCCTCACAATGAGCAGTTCTTC. Amino acids: CASSPLSGGPHNEQFF.